A selection of T cell receptor beta chains follows, all from one sample in a study of shared clonotypes between healthy human individuals. Using immunoSEQ multiplex PCR, the repertoire was profiled, and TCRdb retains in-frame clones only, with some absent. The sample contains some 2,500,000 clones, less than 95% of which appear only once. Sequenced material: naive CD4+ T cells from PBMCs. The receptors shown here come from a young man in good health. Some clones in this sample may be carry-over from other donors' samples. The CDR3 runs from the conserved cysteine through the conserved F or W. D genes are given only for firm matches.

TGTGCCAGCAGCGAGGGACAGGTAGCCAAAAACATTCAGTACTTC | CASSEGQVAKNIQYF | TRBV9 | TRBD1 | TRBJ2-4
TGCGCCAGCAGTGAAGGGAGACTAGCGGGAGGATCATACAATGAGCAGTTCTTC | CASSEGRLAGGSYNEQFF | TRBV10-1 | TRBD2 | TRBJ2-1
TGTGCCAGCTCAGCCGGGACTAGCTCCTACGAGCAGTACTTC | CASSAGTSSYEQYF | TRBV18 | TRBD2 | TRBJ2-7
TGTGCCAGCAGCGGGACTCCCGGACTAGCTCGCGAGCAGTACTTC | CASSGTPGLAREQYF | TRBV9 | TRBD2 | TRBJ2-7
TGTGCCTCCACACAGACGAAGGGGGCAGGGCAGTACTTC | CASTQTKGAGQYF | TRBV30 | TRBD1 | TRBJ2-7
TGTGCCAGCAGCCAAGATGGGGGTCTTAGTGGGGCCAACGTCCTGACTTTC | CASSQDGGLSGANVLTF | TRBV4-2 | NA | TRBJ2-6
TGTGCCAGCAGCTTTCGCGGCGCCAGAGATACGCAGTATTTT | CASSFRGARDTQYF | TRBV7-9 | NA | TRBJ2-3
TGTGCCAGCAGTCCCGGGAGGGGGGTTGAGACTGAAGCTTTCTTT | CASSPGRGVETEAFF | TRBV7-9 | NA | TRBJ1-1
TGTGCCAGCAGCCCCGTGCGGGAGCAATCCTACGAGCAGTACTTC | CASSPVREQSYEQYF | TRBV7-2 | TRBD2 | TRBJ2-7
TGTGCCAGCAGCATTAGGACAGCCGGGGCTCGAGCCTTAAATGAAAAACTGTTTTTT | CASSIRTAGARALNEKLFF | TRBV27 | NA | TRBJ1-4
TGTGCCAGCAGAGAGAGTAACACTGAAGCTTTCTTT | CASRESNTEAFF | TRBV6-1 | NA | TRBJ1-1
TGCGCCAGCAGCCCCCCCAAGCGGGAGGACCTGGGCAATGAGCAGTTCTTC | CASSPPKREDLGNEQFF | TRBV5-1 | TRBD2 | TRBJ2-1
TGTGCCAGCAGCTTAGATTCTTACAGGGGTTCTGGCGAGACCCAGTACTTC | CASSLDSYRGSGETQYF | TRBV11-3 | TRBD1 | TRBJ2-5
TGTGCCAGCAGCTCGGGACTAGCGGGAGCAAGGCACGAGCAGTACTTC | CASSSGLAGARHEQYF | TRBV7-9 | TRBD2 | TRBJ2-7
TGCAGTGCAGTAGGCAGCAATGAGCAGTTCTTC | CSAVGSNEQFF | TRBV20-1 | NA | TRBJ2-1
TGTGCCAGCAGCCCCTGGGGACAGTCGAACACTGAAGCTTTCTTT | CASSPWGQSNTEAFF | TRBV9 | TRBD1 | TRBJ1-1
TGTGCCAGCAGCCAAGATGGGGACAGAGCCATAGATACGCAGTATTTT | CASSQDGDRAIDTQYF | TRBV4-2 | TRBD1 | TRBJ2-3
TGTGCCAGCAGCCGGAGATGGGGGGGTGGCGAGACCCAGTACTTC | CASSRRWGGGETQYF | TRBV6-5 | TRBD2 | TRBJ2-5
TGCGCCAGCAGCATTCGGACAGGGGGACCCACAGATACGCAGTATTTT | CASSIRTGGPTDTQYF | TRBV5-1 | TRBD1 | TRBJ2-3
TGTGCCAGAAGAGGTGGCGGACTGACAACTTTTCAAACTAATGAAAAACTGTTTTTT | CARRGGGLTTFQTNEKLFF | TRBV5-3 | NA | TRBJ1-4
TGCGCCAGCAGCCCGTCGGCTAGCGGATCCTACGAGCAGTACTTC | CASSPSASGSYEQYF | TRBV5-1 | TRBD2 | TRBJ2-7